This T cell receptor beta chain was retrieved from a study of T cells in Graves' hyperthyroidism and ophthalmopathy. This clonotype was counted a few times. Antigen: not known. Findings and limits, study-wide: Ophthalmopathy could be told apart from stable hyperthyroidism with a 13 V-J model.

Amplified TCR beta CDR3 regions came from RNA transcripts. HTBI primers drove first-round RT-PCR of the TCR CDR3. MiXCR, run by TCRdb on the multiplex PCR reads, gives a single entry per CDR3 protein. Of hundreds of thousands of distinct CDR3 sequences listed, around 20% were seen once; the top ten hold 34%. V was clipped by 5 bases and J by 3 bases, with 17 bases between them. The CDR3 totals 16 residues. Germline assignment: CDR1 SEHNR and CDR2 FQNEAQ (reference sequence). The sequencing sample was made of blood. This chain uses TRBV7-9 with TRBJ2-1; a possible D gene is TRBD2 (6 bases). The sequence was obtained from a man aged 30-40 years with Graves' ophthalmopathy. The CDR3 is CASSPRVSGFYNEQFF. As DNA, the CDR3 is TGTGCCAGCAGCCCTCGGGTTAGCGGATTCTACAATGAGCAGTTCTTC.